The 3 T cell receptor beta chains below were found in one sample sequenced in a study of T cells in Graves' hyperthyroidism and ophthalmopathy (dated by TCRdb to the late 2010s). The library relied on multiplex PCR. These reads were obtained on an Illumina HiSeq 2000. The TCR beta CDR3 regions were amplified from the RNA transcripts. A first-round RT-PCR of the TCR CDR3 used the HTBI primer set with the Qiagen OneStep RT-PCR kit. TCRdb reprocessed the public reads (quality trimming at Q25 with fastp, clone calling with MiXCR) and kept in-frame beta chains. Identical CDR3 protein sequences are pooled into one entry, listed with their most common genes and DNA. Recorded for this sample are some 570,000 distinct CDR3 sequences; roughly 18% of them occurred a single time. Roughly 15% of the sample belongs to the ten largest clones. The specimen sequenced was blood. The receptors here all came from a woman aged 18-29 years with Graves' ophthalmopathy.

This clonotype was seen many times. CDR3 protein: CAWSRDKGNTIYF. CDR3 DNA sequence: TGTGCCTGGAGTCGGGACAAGGGAAACACCATATATTTT. The chain links TRBV30 to TRBJ1-3, with D maybe TRBD1 (6 bases). This CDR3 is 13 amino acids long. CDR1 and CDR2 from the germline V gene are GTSNPN and SVGIG (reference sequence). Trimming cost V 2 bases and J 4 bases, with 9 bases left between them.

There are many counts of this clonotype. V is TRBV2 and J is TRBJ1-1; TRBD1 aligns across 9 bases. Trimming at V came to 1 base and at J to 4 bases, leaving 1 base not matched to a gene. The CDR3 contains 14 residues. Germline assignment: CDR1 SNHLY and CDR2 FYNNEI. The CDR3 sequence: CASSEGQGGTEAFF. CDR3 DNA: TGTGCCAGCAGTGAAGGACAGGGGGGCACTGAAGCTTTCTTT.

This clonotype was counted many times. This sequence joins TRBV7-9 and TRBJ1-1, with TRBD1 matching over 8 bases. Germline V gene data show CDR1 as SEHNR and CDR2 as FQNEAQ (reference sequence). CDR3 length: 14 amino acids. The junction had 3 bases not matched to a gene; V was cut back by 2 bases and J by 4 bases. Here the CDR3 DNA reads TGTGCCAGCAGCTTACTACAGGGGGGCACTGAAGCTTTCTTT. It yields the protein CASSLLQGGTEAFF. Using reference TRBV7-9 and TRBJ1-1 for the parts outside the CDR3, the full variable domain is DTGVSQNPRHKITKRGQNVTFRCDPISEHNRLYWYRQTLGQGPEFLTYFQNEAQLEKSRLLSDRFSAERPKGSFSTLEIQRTEQGDSAMYLCASSLLQGGTEAFFGQGTRLTVV.